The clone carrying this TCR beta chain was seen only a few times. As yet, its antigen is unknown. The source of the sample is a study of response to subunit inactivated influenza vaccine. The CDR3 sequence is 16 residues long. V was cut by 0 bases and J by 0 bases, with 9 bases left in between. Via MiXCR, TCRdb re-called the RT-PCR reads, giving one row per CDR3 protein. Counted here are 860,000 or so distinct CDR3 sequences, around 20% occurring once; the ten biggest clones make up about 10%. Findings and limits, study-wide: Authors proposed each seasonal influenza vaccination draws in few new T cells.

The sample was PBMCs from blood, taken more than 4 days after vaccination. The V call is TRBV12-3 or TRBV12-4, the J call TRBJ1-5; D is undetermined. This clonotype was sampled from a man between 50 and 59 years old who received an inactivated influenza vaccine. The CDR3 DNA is TGTGCCAGCAGTTTAGCGGCGGCCACTAGCAATCAGCCCCAGCATTTT. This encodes CASSLAAATSNQPQHF.